This T cell receptor (beta chain) was recovered during a study of neurological immune-mediated disorders (dated by TCRdb to the late 2010s). About the full investigation: Peripheral blood TCR-beta repertoires from patients with HTLV-I-associated myelopathy (HAM/TSP), patients with multiple sclerosis, and healthy controls were compared in the study using UMI-based sequencing. The 85 to 110 TCR-beta libraries included longitudinal samples, technical triplicates and paired sorted CD4+ and CD8+ T-cell subsets alongside PBMC samples. Technical triplicate libraries were sequenced to precisely calculate the variability in frequency of each individual clone. Of the approximately 66 subjects in the cohort, some 15 were HAM/TSP patients, some 34 were multiple sclerosis patients, and around 20 were healthy controls.

Worth noting for this clonotype: The target of this receptor is not known. Base qualities are not recorded, but no much larger clone differs from it by a single base.

Sample time point, as interpreted from the label and publication: technical triplicate 2. Libraries from unsorted PBMCs were made from 2 million PBMCs kept in RNAlater at -80 degrees C until RNA extraction. Peripheral blood was subjected to Ficoll-Hypaque density gradient centrifugation to isolate PBMCs, which were then cryopreserved in liquid nitrogen. The investigation overall reported the following: TCR clonal expansion was greatest in HAM/TSP patients and smallest in MS patients, who ranked below even healthy controls. Across subjects, expanded clones never shared an identical CDR3 amino acid sequence, which suggests that the TCR-beta repertoires in every group were private.

cDNA was synthesized by template-switch 5'RACE using a primer with a 10-nucleotide random unique molecular identifier that tagged each TCR transcript. Every sequencing run covered 15-18 subjects and yielded more than 160 million TCR-beta sequences. The RNeasy kit was used for extraction of total RNA. Using the KAPA Real-time Library Amplification kit, TCR-beta VDJ regions were amplified with primers for the TCR constant region and the 5'RACE anchor. Sample indexes and Illumina adaptors were added in a first PCR, and a second PCR then increased library yield. After Ampure bead purification, the TCR product of roughly 650 bp was size-selected on a 2% E-gel SizeSelection system. Before pooling, library quality was checked on a Bioanalyzer, concentration was measured with Qubit, and libraries were quantified with the Kapa Library Quantification kit. Paired-end 2 x 150 bp sequencing of the libraries was performed on an Illumina HiSeq 2500. To increase sequence diversity, about 25-30% phiX was spiked into each library pool. The study's processing was this. The quality-filtered reads were processed with the UMI-based MiGEC pipeline, whose error correction step removed more than 80% of the raw TCR sequences. VDJ genes were aligned to IMGT germline references, and each clonotype was defined by a unique CDR3 amino acid sequence together with V-J genes. Clonal expansion, Shannon diversity and CDR3 relatedness were evaluated with VDJtools (CalcPairwiseDistances, ClusterSamples), while phylogenetic trees were built in CLCbio workbench. A clone was classed as expanded if it had 8 or more unique UMIs, a cutoff based on coefficient-of-variation modelling across technical triplicates. Using fastp trimming at Q25 and MiXCR clonotype assembly, TCRdb reanalyzed the public sequencing data and kept in-frame beta chains. Each CDR3 protein appears once, grouped with its most common genes and DNA. These V and J calls originate from TCRdb's pipeline instead of the authors' own analysis. In all, the sample holds around 56,000 distinct CDR3 sequences, and less than 25% of those were seen once. Jointly, the top ten make up 3.5% to 5.5% of the sample.

This TCR was sampled from a man in his fifties or sixties with HTLV-1-associated myelopathy (HAM/TSP). What was sequenced was PBMCs.

The encoded CDR3 is CASSQTRVLHEQYF. Read as DNA, the sequence is TGTGCCAGCAGCCAAACAAGGGTTCTCCACGAGCAGTACTTC. This sequence uses TRBV3-1 and TRBJ2-7; the D gene assignment is ambiguous. CDR1 and CDR2 are drawn from the germline V gene (reference sequence): LGHDT, YNNKEL. The CDR3 runs 14 amino acids, cysteine and phenylalanine included. Left in the record is the CDR3 DNA by itself, 42 bases read in frame from the first base. V is cut by 2 bases and J by 5 bases, and the space between the germline ends is 13 bases.